The next 28 T cell receptor beta chains were all read from a single sample in a study of T cells after yellow fever vaccination. TCRdb re-analysed the 5' RACE reads in MiXCR, keeping a single row per CDR3 protein. The sample holds 500,000 to 550,000 distinct CDR3 sequences; around a fifth are singletons and the top ten take approximately 16%. The source material was PBMCs, sampled approximately 22 days after the first yellow fever vaccination. The receptors shown here come from a man younger than 30 who received the YFV17D yellow fever vaccine.

The rearrangement links TRBV10-3 to TRBJ2-2, with TRBD2 matching 7 bases. The CDR3 has 15 amino acids. V was pared by 4 bases and J by 1 base, with 3 bases of the junction left unmatched. Germline CDR1 ENHRY, CDR2 SYGVKD. CDR3 sequence reads: CAISGTSGNTGELFF. CDR3 nucleotide sequence: TGTGCCATCAGTGGGACTAGTGGGAACACCGGGGAGCTGTTTTTT.

The chain links TRBV20-1 to TRBJ2-5, with 10 bases that match TRBD2. The CDR3 covers 15 residues. Germline-derived CDR1 and CDR2 are DFQATT and SNEGSKA (reference sequence). V shed 2 bases and J 7 bases; nucleotides not matched to a gene: 10. The DNA of the CDR3 is TGCAGTGCTAGACTGAAGCGGGGGGGCCTGGTGACCCAGTACTTC. The encoded protein is CSARLKRGGLVTQYF.

This clonotype has a single count. The J gene is TRBJ2-5, the V gene TRBV5-4, with TRBD2 as a possible D gene (6 bases). This CDR3 spans 14 amino acids. Germline CDR1 reads SGHNT; CDR2 reads YYREEE (reference sequence). Trimming took 3 bases from V and 5 from J, leaving 14 bases between them. The CDR3 DNA follows: TGTGCCAGCAGCTCGCCTAGCGAAGGGGAGACCCAGTACTTC. Its translation: CASSSPSEGETQYF. Variable domain in full (rest from reference TRBV5-4 and TRBJ2-5): ETGVTQSPTHLIKTRGQQVTLRCSSQSGHNTVSWYQQALGQGPQFIFQYYREEENGRGNFPPRFSGLQFPNYSSELNVNALELDDSALYLCASSSPSEGETQYFGPGTRLLVL.

This clonotype has at least ten counts. This chain links TRBV12-3 or TRBV12-4 with TRBJ2-7; D may be TRBD1 (5 bases). V was shortened by 6 bases and J by 2 bases, with 14 bases between the two germline ends. The CDR3 length is 14 residues. The CDR3 coding sequence is TGTGCCAGCAGCAGGGTTGACGTGGCCTACGAGCAGTACTTC. Its translation is CASSRVDVAYEQYF.

The rearrangement uses TRBV7-9 and TRBJ1-1; D is ambiguous. The CDR3 runs 13 residues. Germline V gene data show CDR1 as SEHNR and CDR2 as FQNEAQ (reference sequence). V was pared by 5 bases and J by 7 bases, with 14 bases between. The CDR3 loop reads CASSPRAQREAFF. The CDR3 DNA follows: TGTGCCAGCAGCCCAAGGGCGCAGCGTGAAGCTTTCTTT.

The chain couples TRBV7-2 to TRBJ2-1; TRBD1 matches 7 bases. The CDR3 spans 13 residues. The germline V gene has CDR1 SGHTA and CDR2 FQGNSA. The V gene end was trimmed by 5 bases and the J gene end by 4 bases; junction bases not matched to a gene: 2. DNA for the CDR3: TGTGCCAGCAGCCAGGGACAGTACAATGAGCAGTTCTTC. Translation: CASSQGQYNEQFF.

This clonotype came up a few times. The V call is TRBV28, the J call TRBJ2-7; TRBD1 might be the D (5 bases). Per the germline V gene, CDR1 is MDHEN and CDR2 is SYDVKM. Trimming took 5 bases from V and 5 from J, leaving 16 bases between them. The CDR3 is 14 residues long. CDR3 bases: TGTGCCAGCAGTCAAACAAGCAGGGTGAACGAGCAGTACGTC. Protein product: CASSQTSRVNEQYV.

This clonotype was picked up a small number of times. V usage is TRBV4-1 and J usage is TRBJ2-3; the D gene is possibly TRBD2 (5 bases). Looked up from germline, CDR1 is MGHRA and CDR2 is YSYEKL. V was clipped by 5 bases and J by 3 bases, with 15 bases between them. The CDR3 runs 15 residues. The CDR3 spells CASSSVGLETDTQYF. CDR3 nucleotide sequence: TGCGCCAGCAGCTCAGTCGGACTGGAGACAGATACGCAGTATTTT.

This clonotype was observed a few times. CDR3 in DNA: TGTGCCCGAGGGGAGGGCTATGGCTACACCTTC. Translating it yields CARGEGYGYTF. The chain carries TRBV2 and TRBJ1-2, with D perhaps matching TRBD1 (5 bases). Germline values: CDR1 SNHLY, CDR2 FYNNEI. V was cut by 11 bases and J by 4 bases, with 11 bases left in between. This CDR3 has 11 residues.

This chain links TRBV3-1 with TRBJ1-5, with TRBD1 as a possible D gene (5 bases). The CDR3 spans 18 residues. Germline lookup yields CDR1 LGHDT and CDR2 YNNKEL (reference sequence). V was pared by 5 bases and J by 2 bases, with 22 bases between. CDR3 DNA sequence: TGTGCCAGCAGCTACTGGGACTGGGCCTCGTCGGGCAATCAGCCCCAGCATTTT. Its protein is CASSYWDWASSGNQPQHF.

This clonotype appeared a few times. The chain links TRBV20-1 to TRBJ1-5; the D is unclear. The V gene's germline CDR1 is DFQATT and CDR2 SNEGSKA (reference sequence). CDR3 length: 13 residues. V lost 5 bases, J lost 0 bases, and 8 bases lay in between. The CDR3 sequence is CSAQAFSNQPQHF. CDR3 nucleotide sequence: TGCAGTGCTCAAGCCTTTAGCAATCAGCCCCAGCATTTT.

The chain carries TRBV27 and TRBJ2-7; TRBD1 might be the D (6 bases). V was shortened by 2 bases and J by 5 bases, with 13 bases between the two germline ends. Germline loops: CDR1 MNHEY, CDR2 SMNVEV (reference sequence). The CDR3 is 14 amino acids. CDR3 sequence: CASSLIAGVDEQYF. In DNA form, the CDR3 reads TGTGCCAGCAGTTTAATAGCAGGGGTGGACGAGCAGTACTTC.

The chain is built from TRBV5-1 and TRBJ2-7; D possibly corresponds to TRBD1 (5 bases). Germline V gene lookup returns CDR1 SGHRS and CDR2 YFSETQ. With 0 bases removed from V and 6 bases from J, the gap between germline ends came to 10 bases. This CDR3 is 13 amino acids long. The CDR3 nucleotides read TGCGCCAGCAGCTTGGGCAGGGTAGGCGAGCAGTACTTC. Protein: CASSLGRVGEQYF.

J is TRBJ2-7 and V is TRBV28; TRBD2 aligns across 8 bases. Trimming took 4 bases from V and 2 from J; bases not matched to a gene: 19. CDR1 MDHEN and CDR2 SYDVKM come from the germline V gene. CDR3 length: 19 amino acids. The CDR3 sequence is CASSSGGKDKFQIPYEQYV. The CDR3 DNA reads TGTGCCAGCAGTTCGGGGGGGAAGGACAAGTTCCAAATACCCTACGAGCAGTACGTC.

This clonotype was found a few times. The chain couples TRBV6-5 to TRBJ1-5, with no clear D. The CDR3 loop spans 15 amino acids. V lost 5 bases, J lost 3 bases, and 14 bases lay in between. Germline V lookup: CDR1 MNHEY, CDR2 SVGAGI. CDR3 in amino acids: CASSHYGGVNQPQHF. CDR3 nucleotides: TGTGCCAGCAGTCACTACGGCGGGGTCAATCAGCCCCAGCATTTT.

This clonotype was counted only a few times. V and J are TRBV7-6 and TRBJ2-7, with 14 bases that match TRBD2. The CDR3 spans 18 residues. Germline assignment: CDR1 SGHVS and CDR2 FNYEAQ. The junction had 8 bases not matched to a gene; V was cut back by 3 bases and J by 1 base. The DNA for the CDR3 is TGTGCCAGCAGCTTCCCGACTAGCGGGGGGGAGAGTTCCTACGAGCAGTACTTC. As protein: CASSFPTSGGESSYEQYF.

This clonotype appeared once. The chain combines TRBV20-1 with TRBJ2-1; D is ambiguous. Germline V gene sequence: CDR1 DFQATT, CDR2 SNEGSKA (reference sequence). CDR3 size: 13 residues. V lost 4 bases, J lost 6 bases, and 13 bases lay in between. Here the CDR3 DNA reads TGCAGTGCTATCCAGCAGACTGTCAATGAGCAGTTCTTC. Protein product: CSAIQQTVNEQFF.

J is TRBJ2-3 and V is TRBV7-9; D is unclear. V lost 3 bases and J lost 0, with 7 bases in between. Germline CDR1 is SEHNR and CDR2 is FQNEAQ (reference sequence). CDR3 size: 14 residues. The CDR3 spells CASSFFGSTDTQYF. The CDR3 region has the DNA TGTGCCAGCAGCTTCTTCGGCAGCACAGATACGCAGTATTTT.

This clonotype was detected a few times. The genes are TRBV5-1 and TRBJ1-2; D is unresolved. The ends were cut back, 1 base at V and 8 bases at J, with 12 bases in the middle. The CDR3 is 13 amino acids. CDR1 and CDR2 (germline): SGHRS, YFSETQ. This chain's CDR3 is CASSLNGKDGYTF. The CDR3 nucleotides are TGCGCCAGCAGCTTGAATGGGAAAGACGGCTACACCTTC. Full variable domain (missing parts from reference TRBV5-1 and TRBJ1-2): KAGVTQTPRYLIKTRGQQVTLSCSPISGHRSVSWYQQTPGQGLQFLFEYFSETQRNKGNFPGRFSGRQFSNSRSEMNVSTLELGDSALYLCASSLNGKDGYTFGSGTRLTVV.

This chain connects TRBV9 to TRBJ1-6; D not certain. The CDR3 runs 14 residues. CDR1 is SGDLS and CDR2 is YYNGEE in the germline V gene. V lost 0 bases and J 9 bases, leaving 10 bases between the germline ends. Written as DNA, the CDR3 is TGTGCCAGCAGCGTAGGGAGGGTTGCTTCACCCCTCCACTTT. Translated, it gives CASSVGRVASPLHF.

The chain joins TRBV4-3 to TRBJ2-1, with 9 bases matching TRBD1. The J segment lost 9 bases and the V segment lost 3 bases, leaving 6 bases of the junction unmatched. The CDR3 consists of 14 residues. Germline-derived CDR1 and CDR2 are LGHNA and YSLEER. The CDR3 nucleotides read TGCGCCAGCAGCCACGGACCGGGACAGGGTGAGCAGTTCTTC. It encodes CASSHGPGQGEQFF.

The chain uses TRBV29-1 and TRBJ2-7; TRBD1 matches 9 bases. Germline V lookup: CDR1 SQVTM, CDR2 ANQGSEA. V trimming: 4 bases; J trimming: 2 bases; junction bases outside the gene matches: 0. The CDR3 has 12 amino acids. This CDR3 is CSVGDRAYEQYF. The CDR3 DNA is TGCAGCGTTGGGGACAGGGCCTACGAGCAGTACTTC.

In this sample, this clonotype turned up a few times. The chain has TRBV7-3 and TRBJ2-2; 8 bases fit TRBD1. The germline V gene encodes CDR1 SGHTA and CDR2 FQGTGA. The CDR3 spans 13 residues. V was clipped by 8 bases and J by 4 bases; unmatched bases: 3. The CDR3 nucleotides read TGTGCCAGCGCAACAGGGGGCACCGGGGAGCTGTTTTTT. Protein sequence: CASATGGTGELFF.

In its sample, this clonotype was seen a few times. For the CDR3, the DNA is TGTGCCAGCAGCTTTATGGAAACTAATGAAAAACTGTTTTTT. Protein product: CASSFMETNEKLFF. The chain links TRBV5-6 to TRBJ1-4; D is undetermined. The CDR3 runs 14 residues. V was pared by 2 bases and J by 1 base, with 6 bases between. The V gene's germline CDR1 is SGHDT and CDR2 YYEEEE.

The CDR3 here is CASSLGGSGDFTDTQYF. In DNA, the CDR3 is TGCGCCAGCAGCTTGGGGGGTAGCGGGGATTTCACAGATACGCAGTATTTT. V is TRBV5-1 and J is TRBJ2-3; 8 nucleotides agree with TRBD2. Germline V CDR1 and CDR2: SGHRS, YFSETQ. The CDR3 is 17 amino acids. J lost 2 bases, V lost 0 bases, and 8 bases had no gene match.

The chain combines TRBV20-1 with TRBJ1-6; D not certain. CDR3 length: 15 amino acids. Between the trimmed V and J ends, which lost 0 bases and 9 bases, there was a span of 15 bases. Germline-derived CDR1 and CDR2 are DFQATT and SNEGSKA (reference sequence). This CDR3 reads CSARDDKGGRSPLHF. Here the CDR3 DNA reads TGCAGTGCTAGAGATGACAAGGGAGGGCGTTCACCCCTCCACTTT.

This clonotype appeared a few times. This chain links TRBV18 with TRBJ2-5; TRBD2 might be the D (5 bases). This CDR3 is built from 13 residues. The V end was cut by 6 bases, the J end by 0 bases, with 8 bases between. Per the germline V gene, CDR1 is KGHSH and CDR2 is LQKENI. The CDR3, as DNA: TGTGCCAGCTCCCCGGGGAACCAAGAGACCCAGTACTTC. It yields the protein CASSPGNQETQYF.

The CDR3 nucleotides are TGTGCCAGCAGGGACAGGGGTGGGAGCACAGATACGCAGTATTTT. This gives the protein CASRDRGGSTDTQYF. The chain combines TRBV28 with TRBJ2-3, with 9 bases identical to TRBD1. CDR1 and CDR2 from the germline V gene are MDHEN and SYDVKM. Losses at the gene ends were 6 bases for V and 0 bases for J; bases not matched to a gene: 4. The CDR3 length is 15 residues.